This is a list of T cell receptor beta chains from one sample in a study of Ad26.COV2.S vaccination and SARS-CoV-2 variants. Here immunoSEQ multiplex PCR was the method, and the copy in TCRdb shows in-frame clones only, minus some. The sample consists of around 450,000 clones, about 89% of them appearing once. This material consisted of peripheral blood, taken in a trial of Ad26.COV2.S vaccine versus placebo. These receptors were obtained from a person between 18 and 65 years old who received the Ad26.COV2.S COVID-19 vaccine or a placebo. Both conserved end residues are part of each CDR3. The D gene is left open where the match is weak. For some rows the clone size is stated as once, few or many, or as a class when expanded; others skip it.

cdr3_length: 14; j_call: TRBJ2-2; d_call: NA; clone_size: NA; v_call: TRBV3-1/TRBV3-2; cdr3_nt: TGTGCCAGCAGCCAAGAGGCCGGCACCGGGGAGCTGTTTTTT; cdr3_aa: CASSQEAGTGELFF
cdr3_length: 15; j_call: TRBJ2-1; d_call: TRBD2; clone_size: NA; v_call: TRBV7-9; cdr3_nt: TGTGCCAGCAGCGAAACTAGCGGGCTAAACAATGAGCAGTTCTTC; cdr3_aa: CASSETSGLNNEQFF
cdr3_length: 14; j_call: TRBJ2-3; d_call: NA; clone_size: NA; v_call: TRBV6-2/TRBV6-3; cdr3_nt: TGTGCCAGCAGCAGAGGCCTTAACACAGATACGCAGTATTTT; cdr3_aa: CASSRGLNTDTQYF
cdr3_length: 16; j_call: TRBJ2-2; d_call: TRBD1; clone_size: NA; v_call: TRBV15; cdr3_nt: TGTGCCACCAGCAGAGTTGGGACAGCCAACACCGGGGAGCTGTTTTTT; cdr3_aa: CATSRVGTANTGELFF
cdr3_length: 14; j_call: TRBJ2-5; d_call: NA; clone_size: NA; v_call: TRBV2; cdr3_nt: TGTGCCAGCTGTAAATTCGACGGACAAGAGACCCAGTACTTC; cdr3_aa: CASCKFDGQETQYF
cdr3_length: 15; j_call: TRBJ1-6; d_call: NA; clone_size: NA; v_call: TRBV7-9; cdr3_nt: TGTGCCAGCAGCTTAGGAAGCTCCTATAATTCACCCCTCCACTTT; cdr3_aa: CASSLGSSYNSPLHF
cdr3_length: 13; j_call: TRBJ2-2; d_call: NA; clone_size: NA; v_call: TRBV6-6; cdr3_nt: TGTGCCAGCAGGGACAGCAACACCGGGGAGCTGTTTTTT; cdr3_aa: CASRDSNTGELFF
cdr3_length: 15; j_call: TRBJ1-3; d_call: NA; clone_size: NA; v_call: TRBV2; cdr3_nt: TGTGCCAGCCACCTCAGGGGTTTATCTGGAAACACCATATATTTT; cdr3_aa: CASHLRGLSGNTIYF
cdr3_length: 12; j_call: TRBJ2-5; d_call: NA; clone_size: NA; v_call: TRBV25-1; cdr3_nt: TGTGCCAGCAGTGATGGACAAGAGACCCAGTACTTC; cdr3_aa: CASSDGQETQYF
cdr3_length: 15; j_call: TRBJ1-2; d_call: NA; clone_size: NA; v_call: TRBV19; cdr3_nt: TGTGCCAGTCAGACAAACAGGGACTTCACCTATGGCTACACCTTC; cdr3_aa: CASQTNRDFTYGYTF
cdr3_length: 13; j_call: TRBJ1-1; d_call: TRBD1; clone_size: NA; v_call: TRBV5-1; cdr3_nt: TGCGCCAGTCGACAGGGATTGAACACTGAAGCTTTCTTT; cdr3_aa: CASRQGLNTEAFF
cdr3_length: 15; j_call: TRBJ2-7; d_call: NA; clone_size: NA; v_call: TRBV6-5; cdr3_nt: TGTGCCAGCAGCAAAAGGCCGGGGTTTTCCTACGAGCAGTACTTC; cdr3_aa: CASSKRPGFSYEQYF
cdr3_length: 14; j_call: TRBJ1-2; d_call: TRBD1; clone_size: once; v_call: TRBV7-9; cdr3_nt: TGTGCCAGCAGCGTAGGACAGGCCTACTATGGCTACACCTTC; cdr3_aa: CASSVGQAYYGYTF
cdr3_length: 15; j_call: TRBJ2-7; d_call: NA; clone_size: NA; v_call: TRBV5-1; cdr3_nt: TGCGCCAGCAGCTTGGGGCGGATTACAAGATACGAGCAGTACTTC; cdr3_aa: CASSLGRITRYEQYF
cdr3_length: 15; j_call: TRBJ2-1; d_call: TRBD2; clone_size: NA; v_call: TRBV7-8; cdr3_nt: TGTGCCAGCAGCATAGCGGGGGGCCGTGAGTATGAGCAGTTCTTC; cdr3_aa: CASSIAGGREYEQFF
cdr3_length: 15; j_call: TRBJ1-2; d_call: TRBD1; clone_size: NA; v_call: TRBV27; cdr3_nt: TGTGCCAGCGCTAAGGGGGGACAGCGGGTCTATGGCTACACCTTC; cdr3_aa: CASAKGGQRVYGYTF
cdr3_length: 14; j_call: TRBJ1-4; d_call: TRBD1; clone_size: NA; v_call: TRBV29-1; cdr3_nt: TGCAGCGTCGCCCCGACAGGGTTAAATGAAAAACTGTTTTTT; cdr3_aa: CSVAPTGLNEKLFF
cdr3_length: 13; j_call: TRBJ1-1; d_call: NA; clone_size: NA; v_call: TRBV30; cdr3_nt: TGTGCCTGGAGCCGACAGGTGAACACTGAAGCTTTCTTT; cdr3_aa: CAWSRQVNTEAFF
cdr3_length: 15; j_call: TRBJ2-7; d_call: NA; clone_size: once; v_call: TRBV30; cdr3_nt: TGTGCCTTAAGTCGGGCAGGTTCGACCTCCTACGAGCAGTACTTC; cdr3_aa: CALSRAGSTSYEQYF
cdr3_length: 11; j_call: TRBJ1-3; d_call: NA; clone_size: NA; v_call: TRBV30; cdr3_nt: TGTGCCTGGAGTGTCGAGAACACCATATATTTT; cdr3_aa: CAWSVENTIYF
cdr3_length: 14; j_call: TRBJ1-4; d_call: TRBD1; clone_size: NA; v_call: TRBV30; cdr3_nt: TGTGCCTGGAGTGTATACAGGGGGAATGAAAAACTGTTTTTT; cdr3_aa: CAWSVYRGNEKLFF
cdr3_length: 14; j_call: TRBJ1-2; d_call: NA; clone_size: NA; v_call: TRBV6-5; cdr3_nt: TGTGCCAGCAGTTCTGGTAGGGGACCCTATGGCTACACCTTC; cdr3_aa: CASSSGRGPYGYTF
cdr3_length: 16; j_call: TRBJ1-5; d_call: NA; clone_size: NA; v_call: TRBV19; cdr3_nt: TGTGCCACCAAGGCGGGCCTCACGTGGAGCAATCAGCCCCAGCATTTT; cdr3_aa: CATKAGLTWSNQPQHF
cdr3_length: 15; j_call: TRBJ2-1; d_call: NA; clone_size: NA; v_call: TRBV24-1; cdr3_nt: TGTGCCACCAGTGATTTGCGTGGAAATTACAATGAGCAGTTCTTC; cdr3_aa: CATSDLRGNYNEQFF
cdr3_length: 13; j_call: TRBJ2-1; d_call: NA; clone_size: NA; v_call: TRBV2; cdr3_nt: TGTGCCAGCAACCCAGCGGACTACAATGAGCAGTTCTTC; cdr3_aa: CASNPADYNEQFF
cdr3_length: 13; j_call: TRBJ1-1; d_call: TRBD1; clone_size: NA; v_call: TRBV19; cdr3_nt: TGTGCCAGTAGGGACAGGGGTAAAGGTGAAGCTTTCTTT; cdr3_aa: CASRDRGKGEAFF
cdr3_length: 15; j_call: TRBJ2-1; d_call: TRBD2; clone_size: NA; v_call: TRBV11-2; cdr3_nt: TGTGCCAGCAGCCGACTAGCGGGAGTGTCACTTGAGCAGTTCTTC; cdr3_aa: CASSRLAGVSLEQFF
cdr3_length: 13; j_call: TRBJ1-5; d_call: NA; clone_size: few; v_call: TRBV30; cdr3_nt: TGTGCCTGGAGTGCGCAAGGGGATCAGCCCCAGCATTTT; cdr3_aa: CAWSAQGDQPQHF
cdr3_length: 17; j_call: TRBJ2-7; d_call: TRBD1; clone_size: NA; v_call: TRBV4-1; cdr3_nt: TGCGCCAGCAGCCAAGAAGGTACCGACAGGGCGCGGGACGAGCAGTACTTC; cdr3_aa: CASSQEGTDRARDEQYF
cdr3_length: 16; j_call: TRBJ2-2; d_call: NA; clone_size: NA; v_call: TRBV7-9; cdr3_nt: TGTGCCAGCAGCTTAGTGTCAGGGGCATACACCGGGGAGCTGTTTTTT; cdr3_aa: CASSLVSGAYTGELFF
cdr3_length: 15; j_call: TRBJ2-7; d_call: TRBD2; clone_size: NA; v_call: TRBV19; cdr3_nt: TGTGCCAGTAGTATGTCTAGCGGGGATTCCTACGAGCAGTACTTC; cdr3_aa: CASSMSSGDSYEQYF
cdr3_length: 13; j_call: TRBJ2-3; d_call: NA; clone_size: NA; v_call: TRBV5-1; cdr3_nt: TGCGCCAGCAGCTTGCGCCAGATAGATACGCAGTATTTT; cdr3_aa: CASSLRQIDTQYF
cdr3_length: 13; j_call: TRBJ1-1; d_call: NA; clone_size: NA; v_call: TRBV5-1; cdr3_nt: TGCGCCAGCAGCACCCAGGCTAACACTGAAGCTTTCTTT; cdr3_aa: CASSTQANTEAFF
cdr3_length: 15; j_call: TRBJ2-1; d_call: TRBD2; clone_size: NA; v_call: TRBV20-1; cdr3_nt: TGCAGTGCTAGTCCCGTGCTAGCGGGGGCCAATGAGCAGTTCTTC; cdr3_aa: CSASPVLAGANEQFF
cdr3_length: 15; j_call: TRBJ2-1; d_call: TRBD1; clone_size: NA; v_call: TRBV11-3; cdr3_nt: TGTGCCAGCAGCTCAGGACAGGGGGCTTCCAATGAGCAGTTCTTC; cdr3_aa: CASSSGQGASNEQFF
cdr3_length: 13; j_call: TRBJ2-2; d_call: NA; clone_size: many; v_call: TRBV12-3/TRBV12-4; cdr3_nt: TGTGCCAGCAGGATCCGGGACACCGGGGAGCTGTTTTTT; cdr3_aa: CASRIRDTGELFF
cdr3_length: 14; j_call: TRBJ1-2; d_call: TRBD1; clone_size: NA; v_call: TRBV5-6; cdr3_nt: TGTGCCAGCAGCGTAGGACAGGGGACCCCTGGCTACACCTTC; cdr3_aa: CASSVGQGTPGYTF
cdr3_length: 17; j_call: TRBJ2-3; d_call: TRBD1; clone_size: NA; v_call: TRBV10-1; cdr3_nt: TGCGCCAGCAGTGTTTGTTTAGAGGACAGGGGTACAGATACGCAGTATTTT; cdr3_aa: CASSVCLEDRGTDTQYF
cdr3_length: 12; j_call: TRBJ2-7; d_call: TRBD2; clone_size: few; v_call: TRBV24-1; cdr3_nt: TGTGCCACCAGTGATTTCCCGGGACTACGGAACTTC; cdr3_aa: CATSDFPGLRNF
cdr3_length: 13; j_call: TRBJ1-1; d_call: NA; clone_size: NA; v_call: TRBV12-3/TRBV12-4; cdr3_nt: TGTGCCAGCAGTGAACAGACGAACACTGAAGCTTTCTTT; cdr3_aa: CASSEQTNTEAFF
cdr3_length: 14; j_call: TRBJ1-1; d_call: NA; clone_size: NA; v_call: TRBV3-1/TRBV3-2; cdr3_nt: TGTGCCAGCAGCCAACGGGGATTGAACACTGAAGCTTTCTTT; cdr3_aa: CASSQRGLNTEAFF
cdr3_length: 15; j_call: TRBJ2-1; d_call: TRBD2; clone_size: NA; v_call: TRBV4-1; cdr3_nt: TGCGCCAGCAGCCAAGCTAGCGGCTCCTACAATGAGCAGTTCTTC; cdr3_aa: CASSQASGSYNEQFF
cdr3_length: 17; j_call: TRBJ2-1; d_call: TRBD2; clone_size: NA; v_call: TRBV7-6; cdr3_nt: TGTGCCAGCAGCTTAGAGGGCCGTAGCGGGTTTTACAATGAGCAGTTCTTC; cdr3_aa: CASSLEGRSGFYNEQFF
cdr3_length: 14; j_call: TRBJ1-4; d_call: NA; clone_size: few; v_call: TRBV2; cdr3_nt: TGTGCCAGCAGCCCGACAGATGGGGGTGAAAAACTGTTTTTT; cdr3_aa: CASSPTDGGEKLFF
cdr3_length: 15; j_call: TRBJ2-1; d_call: TRBD2; clone_size: NA; v_call: TRBV19; cdr3_nt: TGTGCCAGTAGTAGCGGGAGGAGACACCCCAATGAGCAGTTCTTC; cdr3_aa: CASSSGRRHPNEQFF
cdr3_length: 13; j_call: TRBJ1-1; d_call: NA; clone_size: NA; v_call: TRBV29-1; cdr3_nt: TGCAGCGTTGAAGTACCCGAGAACACTGAAGCTTTCTTT; cdr3_aa: CSVEVPENTEAFF
cdr3_length: 13; j_call: TRBJ2-7; d_call: NA; clone_size: NA; v_call: TRBV4-1; cdr3_nt: TGCGCCAGCAGCCAAGTAGGGCCGTACGAGCAGTACTTC; cdr3_aa: CASSQVGPYEQYF
cdr3_length: 13; j_call: TRBJ1-6; d_call: TRBD1; clone_size: few; v_call: TRBV2; cdr3_nt: TGTGCCAGCAACCGGGACAGGAACTCACCCCTCCACTTT; cdr3_aa: CASNRDRNSPLHF
cdr3_length: 15; j_call: TRBJ2-3; d_call: NA; clone_size: NA; v_call: TRBV2; cdr3_nt: TGTGCCAGCAGCGAACATAGCGGAGTCACAGATACGCAGTATTTT; cdr3_aa: CASSEHSGVTDTQYF
cdr3_length: 15; j_call: TRBJ2-3; d_call: NA; clone_size: NA; v_call: TRBV9; cdr3_nt: TGTGCCAGCAGCGTAGGGGGGTTCTTCACAGATACGCAGTATTTT; cdr3_aa: CASSVGGFFTDTQYF